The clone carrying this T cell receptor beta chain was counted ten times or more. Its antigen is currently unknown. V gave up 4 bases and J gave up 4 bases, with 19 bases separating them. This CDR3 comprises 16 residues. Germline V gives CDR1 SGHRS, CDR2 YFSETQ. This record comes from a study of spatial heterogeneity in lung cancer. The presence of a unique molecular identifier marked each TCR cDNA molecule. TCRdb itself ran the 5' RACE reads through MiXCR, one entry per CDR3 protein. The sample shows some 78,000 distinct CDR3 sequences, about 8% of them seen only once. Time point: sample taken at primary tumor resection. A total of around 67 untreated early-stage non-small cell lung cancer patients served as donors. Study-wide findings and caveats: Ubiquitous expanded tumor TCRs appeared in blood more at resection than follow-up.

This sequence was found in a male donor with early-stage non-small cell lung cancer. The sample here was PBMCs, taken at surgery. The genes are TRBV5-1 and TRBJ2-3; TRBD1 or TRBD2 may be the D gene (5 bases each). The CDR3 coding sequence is TGCGCCAGCAGCCGAACCGGGACCCCAGCCGCAGATACGCAGTATTTT. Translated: CASSRTGTPAADTQYF.